The 19 T cell receptor beta chains presented below share a single source sample, sequenced in a study of blood T cell repertoires in COVID-19. Produced via immunoSEQ multiplex PCR; TCRdb's table is partial and in-frame only. The sample lists roughly 64,000 clones; more than 65% were seen once. The specimen sequenced was peripheral blood. These receptor sequences come from a human donor in a cohort sampled during active COVID-19.

V gene TRBV4-1 combines with J gene TRBJ2-7; 12 nucleotides align to TRBD2. This CDR3 is 16 amino acids long. Germline lookup yields CDR1 MGHRA and CDR2 YSYEKL. J lost 2 bases, V lost 4 bases, and 6 bases had no gene match. The CDR3: CASSPSTSGGTYEQYF. Here the CDR3 DNA reads TGCGCCAGCAGCCCTTCAACTAGCGGGGGGACCTACGAGCAGTACTTC.

The chain uses TRBV28 and TRBJ1-2, with TRBD1 matching over 8 bases. The germline V gene has CDR1 MDHEN and CDR2 SYDVKM. The CDR3 is made up of 16 amino acids. Germline trimming cut 4 bases from V and 0 bases from J; bases unmatched to any gene: 7. The CDR3 nucleotides are TGTGCCAGCAGTTCCCCCCTGGGACAGGCTAACTATGGCTACACCTTC. Protein: CASSSPLGQANYGYTF.

V gene TRBV12-5 combines with J gene TRBJ1-1, with D hard to call. Germline CDR1 reads LGHNT; CDR2 reads FRNRAP. The CDR3 is made up of 13 amino acids. V lost 5 bases, J lost 1 base, and 8 bases lay in between. The CDR3 protein is CASGPEWNTEAFF. The CDR3 nucleotides are TGTGCTAGTGGTCCAGAATGGAACACTGAAGCTTTCTTT.

V usage is TRBV6-2 or TRBV6-3 and J usage is TRBJ1-4; possibly TRBD1 for D (6 bases). CDR3 length: 17 residues. Trimming took off 2 bases at V and 5 bases at J, with 18 bases between the two ends. Germline V CDR1 and CDR2: MNHEY, SVGEGT. CDR3 sequence: CASSYPTGQGKNEKLFF. For the CDR3, the DNA is TGTGCCAGCAGTTACCCGACAGGTCAGGGGAAGAATGAAAAACTGTTTTTT.

The chain has TRBV9 and TRBJ2-2; perhaps TRBD1 as D (7 bases). The CDR3 is made up of 15 amino acids. Germline values: CDR1 SGDLS, CDR2 YYNGEE. V was pared by 4 bases and J by 7 bases, with 17 bases between. The CDR3 nucleotides are TGTGCCAGCAGCCAAGGGGGCGGGGCTGGCGGGGAGCTGTTTTTT. It specifies CASSQGGGAGGELFF.

The chain combines TRBV24-1 with TRBJ2-1, with TRBD2 matching 15 bases. CDR1 is KGHDR and CDR2 is SFDVKD in the germline V gene. The CDR3 is made up of 15 amino acids. With 3 bases clipped from V and 10 bases from J, the junction kept 3 bases outside the gene matches. The CDR3 sequence: CATSDAGLAGGEQFF. CDR3 bases: TGTGCCACCAGTGATGCCGGACTAGCGGGGGGGGAGCAGTTCTTC.

This clone turned up a few times. V usage is TRBV14 and J usage is TRBJ2-2, with 8 bases fitting TRBD1. Germline V gene sequence: CDR1 SGHDN, CDR2 FVKESK. The CDR3 has 16 amino acids. Germline trimming cut 1 base from V and 2 bases from J; bases unmatched to any gene: 3. The CDR3 is CASSQGAGGNTGELFF. In nucleotides, the CDR3 is TGTGCCAGCAGCCAAGGGGCAGGGGGCAACACCGGGGAGCTGTTTTTT.

The chain is built from TRBV28 and TRBJ1-6, with D unclear. This CDR3 has 14 residues. Trimming took 5 bases from V and 9 from J, leaving 14 bases between them. Germline loops: CDR1 MDHEN, CDR2 SYDVKM. CDR3: CASSPALNPSPLHF. The CDR3 coding sequence is TGTGCCAGCAGTCCCGCGCTGAACCCTTCACCCCTCCACTTT.

The rearrangement uses TRBV12-5 and TRBJ2-1; D might be TRBD2 (5 bases). The CDR3 is made up of 13 amino acids. V was trimmed by 8 bases and J by 7 bases, leaving 15 bases between them. The germline V gene encodes CDR1 LGHNT and CDR2 FRNRAP. The DNA for the CDR3 is TGTGCTAGTAACTCGGGGTCTGAGAATGAGCAGTTCTTC. This codes for CASNSGSENEQFF.

The chain employs TRBV4-2 and TRBJ2-1, with TRBD2 identical over 9 bases. Germline V gives CDR1 LGHNA, CDR2 YNFKEQ. The CDR3 runs 16 residues. Germline trimming cut 1 base from V and 4 bases from J; bases unmatched to any gene: 5. CDR3 protein: CASSQGAGGLYNEQFF. The CDR3 coding sequence is TGTGCCAGCAGCCAAGGGGCGGGGGGGCTTTACAATGAGCAGTTCTTC.

The rearrangement links TRBV29-1 to TRBJ2-7; D uncertain. The CDR3 contains 12 residues. The V end was cut by 7 bases, the J end by 0 bases, with 10 bases between. Germline loops: CDR1 SQVTM, CDR2 ANQGSEA. Here the CDR3 DNA reads TGCAGCGCCACCTCGAGCTCCTACGAGCAGTACTTC. This encodes CSATSSSYEQYF.

The gene calls are TRBV12-2 and TRBJ2-2; the DNA was not compared with TRBD2, the D call given in the table. TRBV12-2 is reported as a pseudogene. This CDR3 is built from 19 residues. DNA of the CDR3: TGTGCAAGTCGCAAAAAAGGTCTAGCGGACGTATCGATCACCGGGGAGCTGTTTTTT. It yields the protein CASRKKGLADVSITGELFF.

The rearrangement links TRBV28 to TRBJ2-5; D uncertain. CDR3 length equals 13 residues. CDR1 and CDR2 (germline): MDHEN, SYDVKM. With 5 bases removed from V and 1 base from J, the gap between germline ends came to 8 bases. The CDR3 DNA follows: TGTGCCAGCAGTCTTCTTCGCCAAGAGACCCAGTACTTC. This sequence encodes CASSLLRQETQYF.

The CDR3 DNA reads as TGTGCCAGCAGCCACCGCGGACAGGGGGCCTTGAACACCGGGGAGCTGTTTTTT. Translating gives CASSHRGQGALNTGELFF. The chain joins TRBV14 to TRBJ2-2, with TRBD1 matching over 11 bases. The CDR3 totals 18 residues. The V segment lost 3 bases and the J segment 1 base; nucleotides outside the gene matches: 7. Per germline, CDR1 SGHDN and CDR2 FVKESK.

V is TRBV15 and J is TRBJ2-7, with TRBD1 matching 8 bases. This CDR3 has 15 amino acids. Looked up from germline, CDR1 is LNHNV and CDR2 is YYDKDF (reference sequence). V was pared by 1 base and J by 2 bases, with 4 bases of the junction left unmatched. The CDR3 region has the DNA TGTGCCACCAGCAGAGTAGGGACAGGCACCTACGAGCAGTACTTC. Translation gives CATSRVGTGTYEQYF.

J is TRBJ2-1 and V is TRBV6-2 or TRBV6-3, with a possible D match to TRBD2 (5 bases). Germline CDR1 and CDR2: MNHEY and SVGEGT. The V end was cut by 4 bases, the J end by 10 bases, with 17 bases between. The CDR3 runs 14 residues. Written as DNA, the CDR3 is TGTGCCAGCAGTTCACTAGTAATTCCTGGGGAGCAGTTCTTC. Translation: CASSSLVIPGEQFF.

This rearrangement joins TRBV4-1 to TRBJ1-1; D call uncertain. In germline, CDR1 is MGHRA, CDR2 YSYEKL. Trimming removed 1 base at V and 4 bases at J, with 10 bases between. This CDR3 region has 14 residues. CDR3 residues: CASSQVQKPTEAFF. The CDR3 DNA reads as TGCGCCAGCAGCCAAGTACAGAAGCCCACTGAAGCTTTCTTT.

The CDR3 coding sequence is TGTGCCAGCAGTTGGGGGGTGGATACGCAGTATTTT. It is translated as CASSWGVDTQYF. This chain links TRBV6-5 with TRBJ2-3; D possibly corresponds to TRBD2 (6 bases). The length of the CDR3 is 12 residues. Germline values: CDR1 MNHEY, CDR2 SVGAGI. With 4 bases removed from V and 6 bases from J, the gap between germline ends came to 8 bases.

This sequence joins TRBV6-1 and TRBJ1-2, with D unclear. CDR3 length: 13 amino acids. The V end lost 3 bases, the J end lost 8 bases, and 13 bases lay between the germline ends. Germline-derived CDR1 and CDR2 are MNHNS and SASEGT. The CDR3 DNA reads TGTGCCAGCAGTGAGGCGGCCCGGGTCGGCTACACCTTC. This sequence encodes CASSEAARVGYTF.